This T cell receptor (beta chain) comes out of a study of OX40 agonist ivuxolimab in advanced cancers. Germline V lookup: CDR1 SNHLY, CDR2 FYNNEI. The CDR3 has 18 amino acids. Trimming at V came to 3 bases and at J to 0 bases, leaving 9 bases not matched to a gene. TCRdb's copy holds only in-frame clones and misses some; the assay was immunoSEQ multiplex PCR. The table includes around 68,000 clones, roughly nine tenths detected once. Sequencing used CD4+ or CD8+ T cells sorted from blood, obtained in a trial of the OX40 agonist ivuxolimab. This receptor was identified in an adult with an advanced solid tumor such as melanoma, head and neck, liver or kidney cancer. The gene calls are TRBV2 and TRBJ2-4; 9 bases are shared with TRBD2. In DNA, the CDR3 is TGTGCCAGCAGTGACTGGACTAGCGTGGGATCAGCCAAAAACATTCAGTACTTC. Translation gives CASSDWTSVGSAKNIQYF.